These 24 T cell receptor beta chains originate from one sample sequenced in a study of blood T cell repertoires in COVID-19. Sequencing used immunoSEQ multiplex PCR; TCRdb keeps in-frame clones, though not all of them. The sample includes about 340,000 clones, around nine tenths seen only once; the top ten take roughly 6.6%. Sequenced: peripheral blood. All receptors come from a woman aged 65 to 85 with COVID-19, enrolled during active disease.

Comments on this clone: Compared with germline, one end of the junction differs, possibly owing to a read error. Other DNA sequences in the same sample also yield this CDR3. This chain joins TRBV5-1 and TRBJ2-2, with 8 bases fitting TRBD1. Per germline, CDR1 SGHRS and CDR2 YFSETQ. The CDR3 runs to 15 residues. This CDR3 reads CASSLDRVGTGELFF. In DNA form, the CDR3 reads TGCGCCAGCAGTTTGGACAGGGTTGGGACCGGGGAGCTGTTTTTT.

The chain carries TRBV11-2 and TRBJ1-6; the match to TRBD1 covers 7 bases. Germline V lookup: CDR1 SGHAT, CDR2 FQNNGV. This CDR3 region has 15 residues. The J segment lost 10 bases and the V segment lost 0 bases, leaving 6 bases of the junction unmatched. The CDR3 spells CASSLEQGKRSPLHF. In nucleotides, the CDR3 is TGTGCCAGCAGCTTAGAACAGGGGAAACGATCACCCCTCCACTTT.

This chain uses TRBV5-1 with TRBJ2-1, with 7 nucleotides matching TRBD2. Germline CDR1 SGHRS, CDR2 YFSETQ. V shed 6 bases, J shed 1 base, and the junction held 7 bases outside the gene matches. The CDR3 totals 15 residues. The DNA of the CDR3 is TGCGCCAGCAATTTCCAAGCGGGGTCCTACAATGAGCAGTTCTTC. Protein: CASNFQAGSYNEQFF.

The chain couples TRBV10-2 to TRBJ2-5, with 8 bases aligning to TRBD2. This CDR3 is 14 amino acids long. Germline CDR1 and CDR2: WSHSY and SAAADI. V lost 5 bases and J lost 4; bases outside the gene matches: 6. CDR3 amino acids: CASSKSGGRETQYF. CDR3 DNA: TGCGCCAGCAGTAAATCGGGGGGGAGAGAGACCCAGTACTTC.

The chain couples TRBV7-8 to TRBJ2-1, with D perhaps matching TRBD1 (7 bases). The germline V gene has CDR1 SGHVS and CDR2 FQNEAQ. V was shortened by 5 bases and J by 4 bases, with 15 bases between the two germline ends. This CDR3 is 15 amino acids long. The CDR3 is CASSGGGGAYNEQFF. The CDR3 DNA is TGTGCCAGCAGCGGAGGAGGGGGCGCGTACAATGAGCAGTTCTTC.

The gene calls are TRBV24-1 and TRBJ1-2, with 8 positions matching TRBD1. CDR3 length: 12 residues. Germline V gene data show CDR1 as KGHDR and CDR2 as SFDVKD. The trim removed 4 bases at V and 10 bases at J, leaving 4 bases unmatched. Here the CDR3 DNA reads TGTGCCACCAGTGACCCGGACAGGGTCTACACCTTC. Amino acid sequence: CATSDPDRVYTF.

The CDR3 region is CASSPTDRARDTGELFF. The CDR3 DNA follows: TGCGCCAGCAGCCCCACCGACAGGGCTCGGGACACCGGGGAGCTGTTTTTT. J is TRBJ2-2 and V is TRBV4-1; 7 positions agree with TRBD1. V was pared by 4 bases and J by 3 bases, with 11 bases of the junction left unmatched. The germline V gene has CDR1 MGHRA and CDR2 YSYEKL. This CDR3 has 17 amino acids.

The J gene is TRBJ2-4, the V gene TRBV28; possibly TRBD1 for D (5 bases). V gave up 4 bases and J gave up 0 bases, with 13 bases separating them. The CDR3 covers 16 residues. Germline CDR1 is MDHEN and CDR2 is SYDVKM. The CDR3 sequence is CASSSPGQVAKNIQYF. CDR3 nucleotide sequence: TGTGCCAGCAGTTCCCCCGGACAAGTAGCCAAAAACATTCAGTACTTC.

This sequence joins TRBV5-1 and TRBJ1-4; 9 bases are a match to TRBD1. CDR3 length: 14 residues. Germline V gene sequence: CDR1 SGHRS, CDR2 YFSETQ. The J segment lost 6 bases and the V segment lost 4 bases, leaving 4 bases of the junction unmatched. As DNA, the CDR3 is TGCGCCAGCAGCGGGACAGGGATTTATGAAAAACTGTTTTTT. Translated, it gives CASSGTGIYEKLFF.

The CDR3 region is CASSPETGGITEAFF. The CDR3 DNA sequence: TGTGCCAGCAGCCCTGAGACAGGGGGAATAACTGAAGCTTTCTTT. V and J are TRBV4-2 and TRBJ1-1, with 9 bases fitting TRBD1. V shed 4 bases, J shed 5 bases, and the junction held 8 bases outside the gene matches. CDR1 and CDR2 from the germline V gene are LGHNA and YNFKEQ. CDR3 size: 15 residues.

V and J are TRBV19 and TRBJ2-1; D uncertain. The CDR3 runs 14 residues. The V gene lost 3 bases and the J gene lost 4 bases, with 10 bases spanning the gap. CDR1 and CDR2 from the germline V gene are LNHDA and SQIVND (reference sequence). The CDR3 sequence is CASSIYGQYNEQFF. CDR3 bases: TGTGCCAGTAGTATTTATGGCCAGTACAATGAGCAGTTCTTC.

The gene calls are TRBV5-1 and TRBJ2-4; D may be TRBD2 (6 bases). The CDR3 has 16 amino acids. The V end lost 1 base, the J end lost 3 bases, and 14 bases lay between the germline ends. Germline values: CDR1 SGHRS, CDR2 YFSETQ. CDR3 residues: CASSLMALGGKNIQYF. The CDR3 DNA is TGCGCCAGCAGCTTGATGGCCCTGGGGGGCAAAAACATTCAGTACTTC.

The chain uses TRBV20-1 and TRBJ2-3; no clear D gene. V lost 6 bases and J lost 5, with 9 bases in between. This CDR3 has 11 residues. Germline CDR1 DFQATT, CDR2 SNEGSKA (reference sequence). The CDR3 region has the DNA TGCAGTGCCGAAACGGGAGATACGCAGTATTTT. As protein: CSAETGDTQYF.

The rearrangement joins TRBV24-1 to TRBJ1-5; no clear D. The CDR3 is 13 amino acids. With 6 bases removed from V and 7 bases from J, the gap between germline ends came to 12 bases. Per germline, CDR1 KGHDR and CDR2 SFDVKD. CDR3 DNA sequence: TGTGCCACCAGTATGGCAGGAAGGCAGCCCCAGCATTTT. Residues: CATSMAGRQPQHF.

The genes are TRBV11-3 and TRBJ2-1; weak D call: TRBD1 (6 bases). V was clipped by 5 bases and J by 8 bases, with 16 bases between them. The CDR3 is made up of 14 amino acids. CDR1 and CDR2 (germline): SGHNT, YENEEA. CDR3 DNA sequence: TGTGCCAGCAGCGGGAGTGCAGGGGCGTATGAGCAGTTCTTC. Protein: CASSGSAGAYEQFF.

This chain uses TRBV5-1 with TRBJ1-6; TRBD1 matches at 12 bases. Unmatched junction bases numbered 9, after V lost 4 bases and J lost 10 bases. Germline V lookup: CDR1 SGHRS, CDR2 YFSETQ. The CDR3 length is 16 residues. The CDR3 DNA sequence: TGCGCCAGCAGCCCTCCGGGACAGGGGGCAGGATCACCCCTCCACTTT. It encodes CASSPPGQGAGSPLHF.

The V gene is TRBV5-1, the J gene TRBJ2-1; D is possibly TRBD2 (5 bases). Trimming pared 0 bases from V and 6 bases from J, leaving 16 bases between. The CDR3 loop spans 16 amino acids. Germline CDR1 and CDR2: SGHRS and YFSETQ. The CDR3 is CASSLAGQLRVNEQFF. CDR3 DNA: TGCGCCAGCAGCTTGGCCGGCCAGTTGAGGGTCAATGAGCAGTTCTTC. The full variable domain, completed using reference TRBV5-1 and TRBJ2-1, is KAGVTQTPRYLIKTRGQQVTLSCSPISGHRSVSWYQQTPGQGLQFLFEYFSETQRNKGNFPGRFSGRQFSNSRSEMNVSTLELGDSALYLCASSLAGQLRVNEQFFGPGTRLTVL.

V is TRBV6-5 and J is TRBJ1-2, with a possible D match to TRBD1 (5 bases). The CDR3 has 13 residues. Trimming stripped 2 bases from V and 7 bases from J, with 11 bases between. Germline V CDR1 and CDR2: MNHEY, SVGAGI. This CDR3 is CASSYGGRGGYTF. CDR3 DNA sequence: TGTGCCAGCAGTTACGGGGGGAGGGGTGGCTACACCTTC.

The rearrangement uses TRBV4-3 and TRBJ1-4; 7 nucleotides agree with TRBD1. The germline V gene has CDR1 LGHNA and CDR2 YSLEER. Trimming took 2 bases from V and 5 from J; bases not matched to a gene: 5. CDR3 length: 15 residues. CDR3 sequence reads: CASSQTRTGNEKLFF. CDR3 sequence (DNA): TGCGCCAGCAGCCAAACCCGGACAGGAAATGAAAAACTGTTTTTT.

This clone came up once. The rearrangement uses TRBV7-3 and TRBJ2-1, with D perhaps TRBD2 (5 bases). This CDR3 region has 12 residues. Germline V gives CDR1 SGHTA, CDR2 FQGTGA. Trimming shortened V by 4 bases and J by 10 bases, and 11 bases separated the two germline ends. The CDR3 bases are TGTGCCAGCAGCTCTCCTAGCAGCGAGCAGTTCTTC. Its translation: CASSSPSSEQFF.

The V gene is TRBV27, the J gene TRBJ1-2; 9 nucleotides align to TRBD1. Germline V gives CDR1 MNHEY, CDR2 SMNVEV (reference sequence). Trimming cost V 2 bases and J 7 bases; bases outside gene matches: 2. CDR3 length equals 13 residues. As DNA, the CDR3 is TGTGCCAGCAGTTTAACAGGGGGCTTTGGCTACACCTTC. Protein product: CASSLTGGFGYTF.

V gene TRBV24-1 combines with J gene TRBJ1-4; TRBD1 matches at 8 bases. Germline trimming cut 3 bases from V and 6 bases from J; bases unmatched to any gene: 8. There are 16 residues in the CDR3. CDR1 is KGHDR, CDR2 SFDVKD, per germline. CDR3 region: CATSDTRDRRYEKLFF. Written as DNA, the CDR3 is TGTGCCACCAGTGATACTAGGGACAGGCGCTATGAAAAACTGTTTTTT.

The chain has TRBV10-1 and TRBJ2-3; TRBD2 is a possible D gene (5 bases). The V gene lost 2 bases and the J gene lost 1 base, with 10 bases spanning the gap. Germline CDR1 is WNHNN and CDR2 is SYGVQD (reference sequence). The CDR3 loop spans 15 amino acids. DNA for the CDR3: TGCGCCAGCAGTGAGGGTGGAGCGGGCACAGATACGCAGTATTTT. Protein product: CASSEGGAGTDTQYF.

This chain links TRBV3-1 (or the pseudogene TRBV3-2) with TRBJ1-2; tentative D call: TRBD1 (6 bases). This CDR3 contains 14 residues. The germline V gene has CDR1 LGHDT and CDR2 YNNKEL (reference sequence). Trimming shortened V by 0 bases and J by 8 bases, and 13 bases separated the two germline ends. CDR3 sequence reads: CASSQDLWGQGYTF. CDR3 nucleotide sequence: TGTGCCAGCAGCCAAGATCTCTGGGGGCAAGGCTACACCTTC.